Listed below are T cell receptor beta chains from one sample, sequenced in a study of shared clonotypes between healthy human individuals. Repertoires were generated with immunoSEQ multiplex PCR, while TCRdb's copy carries only in-frame clones and drops some. The top ten hold approximately 0.4% of the sample, which has roughly 1.4 million clones, around 98.5% seen once. Sequenced: naive CD4+ T cells sorted from blood. These receptors all come from a man between 25 and 39 years old in good health. Both conserved end residues are part of each CDR3. A D gene is named only where the DNA matches it firmly. Clone size is stated in some rows and not others, as once, few, many or a class when expanded.

j_call v_call d_call cdr3_length clone_size cdr3_nt cdr3_aa
TRBJ2-7 TRBV10-2 . 12 once TGCGCCAGCAGTGAGTCGTACTACGAGCAGTACTTC CASSESYYEQYF
TRBJ2-7 TRBV27 TRBD2 14 . TGTGCCAGCAGTCCGACTAGCGGGATCTACGAGCAGTACTTC CASSPTSGIYEQYF
TRBJ2-7 TRBV11-2 . 16 . TGTGCCAGCAGCTTCATTGCGGGCCCTCACTCCTACGAGCAGTACTTC CASSFIAGPHSYEQYF
TRBJ2-5 TRBV6-1 . 15 . TGTGCCAGCAGTGGTAACGGAGCAGGAGGAGAGACCCAGTACTTC CASSGNGAGGETQYF
TRBJ2-5 TRBV29-1 . 11 . TGCAGCTGGATGGCGGGGGAGACCCAGTACTTC CSWMAGETQYF
TRBJ2-5 TRBV5-4 TRBD1 15 . TGTGCCAGCAGCGCCCGGGACAGGGGAGGAGAGACCCAGTACTTC CASSARDRGGETQYF
TRBJ1-2 TRBV2 . 13 . TGTGCCAGCAGTGATGGCAGTGACTATGGCTACACCTTC CASSDGSDYGYTF
TRBJ2-5 TRBV19 . 13 . TGTGCCAGTAGGCTGATCCCAGAAGAGACCCAGTACTTC CASRLIPEETQYF
TRBJ2-1 TRBV11-2 . 17 once TGTGCCAGCAGCTTAGTGCTAGCCGCTAGCTCCTACAATGAGCAGTTCTTC CASSLVLAASSYNEQFF
TRBJ2-1 TRBV18 . 16 . TGTGCCAGCTCACCACTCGGGCCGGGTTCCCACAATGAGCAGTTCTTC CASSPLGPGSHNEQFF
TRBJ2-2 TRBV25-1 . 11 . TGTGCCAGTCGGGTCGTCGGGGAGCTGTTTTTT CASRVVGELFF
TRBJ1-2 TRBV29-1 TRBD1 14 once TGCAGCGTCCCTACCTACAGGGGAAACTATGGCTACACCTTC CSVPTYRGNYGYTF
TRBJ1-3 TRBV11-2 TRBD1 15 . TGTGCCAGCAGCCCGAACAGGGGTTACGGAAACACCATATATTTT CASSPNRGYGNTIYF
TRBJ2-3 TRBV28 . 16 . TGTGCCAGCAGATGGGCCGACAGGATTAGCACAGATACGCAGTATTTT CASRWADRISTDTQYF
TRBJ1-5 TRBV28 . 14 . TGTGCCAGCAGCCCTACAGATAGCAATCAGCCCCAGCATTTT CASSPTDSNQPQHF
TRBJ2-1 TRBV7-2 . 15 . TGTGCCAGCAGCCCGACCGGGACTTTATACAATGAGCAGTTCTTC CASSPTGTLYNEQFF
TRBJ1-5 TRBV19 . 13 . TGTGCCAGTAGTCGGGATAGCAATCAGCCCCAGCATTTT CASSRDSNQPQHF
TRBJ2-2 TRBV5-1 . 14 . TGCGCCAGCAGGGGTCCGGCGAACACCGGGGAGCTGTTTTTT CASRGPANTGELFF
TRBJ2-3 TRBV20-1 . 11 . TGCAGTGCTAGGTTAGCGTTAGAGCAGTATTTT CSARLALEQYF
TRBJ2-1 TRBV9 . 16 . TGTGCCAGCAGCGTTGGCGGGATTCCCTCCTACAATGAGCAGTTCTTC CASSVGGIPSYNEQFF
TRBJ2-2 TRBV19 TRBD1 19 once TGTGCCAGTAGTATGGGACAGAGACGCGGAGAAACTAACACCGGGGAGCTGTTTTTT CASSMGQRRGETNTGELFF
TRBJ2-2 TRBV28 . 15 . TGTGCCAGCAGCAGGAACCTAGCGAACACCGGGGAGCTGTTTTTT CASSRNLANTGELFF
TRBJ2-1 TRBV9 . 11 . TGTGCCAGCAGCGTATCAGGGGAGCAGTTCTTC CASSVSGEQFF
TRBJ2-7 TRBV7-2 TRBD2 16 . TGTGCCAGCAGCTCTGGCCTTACTAGCGGTACCAACGAGCAGTACTTC CASSSGLTSGTNEQYF
TRBJ2-1 TRBV30 . 13 . TGTGCCTGGAGTGTACTTGGGGCCCAAAGGCAGTTCTTC CAWSVLGAQRQFF
TRBJ2-7 TRBV19 TRBD2 16 . TGTGCCAGTAGTAACTATCCTAGCGGGAGCACCTACGAGCAGTACTTC CASSNYPSGSTYEQYF
TRBJ2-2 TRBV7-3 . 17 . TGTGCCAGCAGCTTAACGTCCACCCTCCTATACACCGGGGAGCTGTTTTTT CASSLTSTLLYTGELFF
TRBJ1-5 TRBV7-9 . 14 . TGTGCCAGCAGCTGGACAGATAGCAATCAGCCCCAGCATTTT CASSWTDSNQPQHF
TRBJ2-7 TRBV29-1 TRBD2 14 . TGCAGCCCTAACGGACTAGCGGACTCCTACGAGCAGTACTTC CSPNGLADSYEQYF
TRBJ2-1 TRBV5-6 . 14 . TGTGCCAGCAGCCGGAGAAGTTCCTACAATGAGCAGTTCTTC CASSRRSSYNEQFF
TRBJ2-7 TRBV11-2 . 14 . TGTGCCAGCAGCTTAGAAGGGTTTCCGGGCGAGCAGTACTTC CASSLEGFPGEQYF
TRBJ2-7 TRBV5-1 TRBD2 15 . TGCGCCAGCAGCTGGACTAGCGGGAGTTGGTACGAGCAGTACTTC CASSWTSGSWYEQYF
TRBJ1-4 TRBV7-2 . 14 . TGTGCCAGCAGCTTGGAGGGAGGTGGGGAAAAACTGTTTTTT CASSLEGGGEKLFF
TRBJ2-1 TRBV10-3 TRBD1 13 . TGTGCGAACTCAGGGGGCGACTACAATGAGCAGTTCTTC CANSGGDYNEQFF
TRBJ1-1 TRBV5-1 . 14 . TGCGCCAGCAGCCCCACCGGGGCCAACACTGAAGCTTTCTTT CASSPTGANTEAFF
TRBJ2-1 TRBV9 . 14 . TGTGCCAGCAGCGACAGGTTGGAGTACAATGAGCAGTTCTTC CASSDRLEYNEQFF
TRBJ1-2 TRBV6-5 . 10 once TGTGCCAGCAGGATTAATGGCTACACCTTC CASRINGYTF
TRBJ2-5 TRBV2 . 13 . TGTGCCAGCAGTGACACTAGTCAAGAGACCCAGTACTTC CASSDTSQETQYF
TRBJ2-7 TRBV10-3 . 13 . TGTGCCATCAGTGAGACCATGCCATCACGGGAGTACTTC CAISETMPSREYF
TRBJ1-1 TRBV7-9 . 12 . TGTGCCAGCAGCTTCTTGAGCACTGAAGCTTTCTTT CASSFLSTEAFF
TRBJ1-1 TRBV5-1 TRBD1 15 once TGCGCCAGCAGCATCAGGGGGCGAGGAAACACTGAAGCTTTCTTT CASSIRGRGNTEAFF
TRBJ1-3 TRBV6-6 . 15 . TGTGCCAGCAGTTACTCCGCAGTTTCTGGAAACACCATATATTTT CASSYSAVSGNTIYF
TRBJ1-2 TRBV6-1 . 11 . TGTGCCAGCAGTGAAGATGTCGGCTACACCTTC CASSEDVGYTF
TRBJ1-1 TRBV11-3 . 13 . TGTGCCAGCAGCTTAGACTCAGTAACTGAAGCTTTCTTT CASSLDSVTEAFF
TRBJ1-5 TRBV6-1 . 14 . TGTGCCCACAACGAACTAACAGGGCGTCAGCCCCAGCATTTT CAHNELTGRQPQHF
TRBJ2-3 TRBV7-8 . 16 . TGTGCCAGCAGCTTGGGCCCACAGGCGTGGTTTGATACGCAGTATTTT CASSLGPQAWFDTQYF
TRBJ1-5 TRBV30 . 15 . TGTGCCTGGAGTCCTCGTAGCGGGACGGCTCAGCCCCAGCATTTT CAWSPRSGTAQPQHF
TRBJ1-5 TRBV28 TRBD1 16 . TGTGCCAGCAGTTTATTAGGGACAGGGGTTGTTCAGCCCCAGCATTTT CASSLLGTGVVQPQHF
TRBJ1-3 TRBV30 TRBD1 13 . TGTGCCTGGAGTAGGACAGGGAGGAACACCATATATTTT CAWSRTGRNTIYF
TRBJ2-2 TRBV5-1 TRBD1 13 . TGCGCCAGCAGCCCGCAGGGGGCCGGGGAGCTGTTTTTT CASSPQGAGELFF
TRBJ2-2 TRBV28 TRBD1 16 once TGTGCCAGCAGCTTAAGGCGGACAGGGAACACCGGGGAGCTGTTTTTT CASSLRRTGNTGELFF
TRBJ2-2 TRBV10-3 TRBD2 16 . TGTGCCATCAGCGGACTAGCGGGAATGAACACCGGGGAGCTGTTTTTT CAISGLAGMNTGELFF